One and the same sample provided the 13 T cell receptor beta chains below, sequenced in a study of blood T cell repertoires in COVID-19. Clones were read by immunoSEQ multiplex PCR, and TCRdb kept only the in-frame ones, dropping some. This sample yields around 300,000 clones, of which 88% are seen a single time; under 6% belongs to the top ten. What was sequenced was PBMCs or T cells enriched from blood (not recorded which). These receptors were obtained from a man aged 25 to 45 who had recovered from COVID-19.

The chain couples TRBV18 to TRBJ1-1; no reliable D call. The CDR3 runs to 15 residues. Germline CDR1 reads KGHSH; CDR2 reads LQKENI. Trimming shortened V by 2 bases and J by 1 base, and 11 bases separated the two germline ends. CDR3 nucleotides: TGTGCCAGCTCACCATCCCTAGCAGGGAACACTGAAGCTTTCTTT. It encodes CASSPSLAGNTEAFF.

The rearrangement links TRBV5-1 to TRBJ2-1; a weak D match, TRBD1 (6 bases). The CDR3 extends over 15 amino acids. Trimming left V 5 bases short and J 4 bases short, with 16 bases between. Germline CDR1 SGHRS, CDR2 YFSETQ. The CDR3 reads CASSSQGSDYNEQFF. The CDR3 nucleotides are TGCGCCAGCAGTTCTCAGGGGAGCGATTACAATGAGCAGTTCTTC.

This chain uses TRBV9 with TRBJ2-3, with a weak D call TRBD2 (5 bases). Germline values: CDR1 SGDLS, CDR2 YYNGEE. The CDR3 is 12 amino acids. V gave up 3 bases and J gave up 6 bases, with 8 bases separating them. CDR3 loop: CASSATRDTQYF. The CDR3 DNA follows: TGTGCCAGCAGCGCCACTAGGGATACGCAGTATTTT.

The chain joins TRBV12-5 to TRBJ1-6; 9 bases map to TRBD1. Germline V gene lookup returns CDR1 LGHNT and CDR2 FRNRAP. The length of the CDR3 is 17 residues. Trimming cost V 2 bases and J 7 bases; bases outside gene matches: 9. The CDR3 loop reads CASGLNTEDRGNSPLHF. The CDR3 bases are TGTGCTAGTGGTTTGAACACAGAGGACAGGGGAAATTCACCCCTCCACTTT.

The rearrangement links TRBV20-1 to TRBJ1-2; tentatively, D is TRBD1 (6 bases). Trimming took 5 bases from V and 6 from J, leaving 10 bases between them. The CDR3 sequence is 11 residues long. Germline V gene sequence: CDR1 DFQATT, CDR2 SNEGSKA (reference sequence). This CDR3 reads CSAGRTDGYTF. CDR3 bases: TGCAGTGCTGGCCGGACAGATGGCTACACCTTC.

This clone was found a few times. The gene calls are TRBV7-9 and TRBJ2-2, with 9 bases identical to TRBD2. Germline V gene lookup returns CDR1 SEHNR and CDR2 FQNEAQ (reference sequence). The CDR3 contains 15 residues. V dropped 6 bases and J dropped 1; count of bases not matched to a gene: 3. In DNA form, the CDR3 reads TGTGCCAGCAGATTGACTAGCGGGAACACCGGGGAGCTGTTTTTT. Its protein product is CASRLTSGNTGELFF. Full variable domain (missing parts from reference TRBV7-9 and TRBJ2-2): DTGVSQNPRHKITKRGQNVTFRCDPISEHNRLYWYRQTLGQGPEFLTYFQNEAQLEKSRLLSDRFSAERPKGSFSTLEIQRTEQGDSAMYLCASRLTSGNTGELFFGEGSRLTVL.

The gene calls are TRBV10-3 and TRBJ2-5; 10 nucleotides match TRBD1. The germline CDR1 and CDR2 sequences are ENHRY and SYGVKD. The CDR3 runs to 18 residues. V lost 1 base and J lost 0; bases outside the gene matches: 8. The CDR3 loop reads CAISEWKSGTGDQETQYF. The DNA of the CDR3 is TGTGCCATCAGTGAGTGGAAATCAGGGACAGGGGACCAAGAGACCCAGTACTTC.

In its sample, this clone was seen a few times. V and J are TRBV28 and TRBJ1-1; D call uncertain. CDR3 length equals 13 residues. Germline V gene lookup returns CDR1 MDHEN and CDR2 SYDVKM. V was pared by 4 bases and J by 4 bases, with 10 bases between. The CDR3 sequence is CASSSGQSTEAFF. CDR3 bases: TGTGCCAGCAGTTCAGGTCAGAGCACTGAAGCTTTCTTT.

The rearrangement joins TRBV19 to TRBJ2-7; 7 bases fit TRBD1. CDR1 and CDR2 from the germline V gene are LNHDA and SQIVND (reference sequence). The length of the CDR3 is 14 residues. V lost 5 bases to trimming and J lost 5 bases; unmatched junction nucleotides: 9. DNA of the CDR3: TGTGCCAGTAGTCCCCACCAGGGGGTCCACGAGCAGTACTTC. Encoded protein: CASSPHQGVHEQYF.

This clone was observed once. The chain employs TRBV5-6 and TRBJ1-4; TRBD1 matches at 9 bases. There are 18 residues in the CDR3. CDR1 SGHDT and CDR2 YYEEEE come from the germline V gene. Germline trimming cut 4 bases from V and 0 bases from J; bases unmatched to any gene: 10. The CDR3 region has the DNA TGTGCCAGCAGCCCGGGACAGGGTGGTCTTACAACTAATGAAAAACTGTTTTTT. Protein sequence: CASSPGQGGLTTNEKLFF.

The rearrangement uses TRBV18 and TRBJ2-5; D is perhaps TRBD1 (6 bases). The CDR3 length is 15 residues. Trimming cost V 5 bases and J 2 bases, with 15 bases left between them. The germline gives CDR1 KGHSH, CDR2 LQKENI. In nucleotides, the CDR3 is TGTGCCAGCTCATCGGGACACGTTAAACAAGAGACCCAGTACTTC. It encodes CASSSGHVKQETQYF.

The chain recombines TRBV5-1 with TRBJ2-1, with D possibly TRBD2 on 5 matching bases. CDR1 and CDR2 (germline): SGHRS, YFSETQ. Trimming stripped 0 bases from V and 1 base from J, with 8 bases between. The CDR3 totals 15 residues. The DNA of the CDR3 is TGCGCCAGCAGCTTGGTCGGGGAATCCTACAATGAGCAGTTCTTC. This gives the protein CASSLVGESYNEQFF.

The chain has TRBV5-4 and TRBJ2-7; TRBD2 matches 8 bases. This CDR3 is built from 14 residues. Trimming took 0 bases from V and 2 from J; bases not matched to a gene: 1. Germline CDR1 SGHNT, CDR2 YYREEE (reference sequence). This chain's CDR3 is CASSLVAGTYEQYF. CDR3 DNA sequence: TGTGCCAGCAGCTTGGTAGCGGGGACCTACGAGCAGTACTTC.